Sequencing of this T cell receptor (beta chain) was carried out in a study of CD8+ T cells in alopecia areata. Regarding this clone: Its antigen is currently unknown.

From alopecia areata patients, lesional scalp punch biopsies and peripheral blood were collected. Deletions cut 7 bases from V and 4 bases from J, with 11 bases between. The length of the CDR3 is 11 residues. Germline V gene sequence: CDR1 DFQATT, CDR2 SNEGSKA (reference sequence). General study points: Mice showed clearer TCR sharing than patients did, a gap that was possibly HLA-related. For lesional scalp, especially alopecia totalis/universalis, clonality was higher than in normal scalp.

TCR sequencing used cDNA made by reverse transcription of extracted RNA. TCRdb keeps only in-frame clones here, not all; method: immunoSEQ multiplex PCR. The repertoire holds 50,000 to 80,000 clones, roughly 45% seen once, with roughly 51% in the top ten. The sequence came from a human donor with alopecia areata. The J gene is TRBJ2-7, the V gene TRBV20-1; D ambiguous. Sample: NKG2D-low CD8+ T cells sorted from blood. The CDR3 here is CSGRKDYEQYF. CDR3 DNA sequence: TGCAGTGGTCGAAAGGATTACGAGCAGTACTTC.